This TCR beta chain was retrieved from a study of CD8+CD57+ T cells in acquired aplastic anemia. In patients chosen for sequencing, flow cytometry had shown CD8+CD57+ cell expansion. The template used for profiling TCR beta VDJ and CDR3 was genomic DNA. From the reads, TCRdb called clonotypes with MiXCR, one entry per CDR3 protein. Among hundreds of thousands of distinct CDR3 sequences listed, roughly a third were seen once. CDR1 and CDR2 from the germline V gene are MGHDK and SYGVNS. The CDR3 is 15 residues long. V was trimmed by 3 bases and J by 6 bases, leaving 18 bases between them. This clonotype has a count of ten or more.

The TCR comes from a human donor with aplastic anemia. Sequenced input: sorted CD4+, CD8+, or CD8+CD57+ T cells (not recorded which) from PBMCs. This chain connects TRBV25-1 to TRBJ2-7; TRBD1 is a possible D gene (6 bases). The CDR3 sequence is CASSDPGQPYGEQYF. The CDR3 DNA sequence: TGTGCCAGCAGTGACCCCGGACAGCCCTACGGCGAGCAGTACTTC.